Listed below are T cell receptor beta chains from one sample, sequenced in a study of technical replicates of blood from a few donors. Produced via immunoSEQ multiplex PCR; TCRdb's table is partial and in-frame only. Among tens of thousands of clones listed, 95% to 96% were seen once. Sequenced sample: T cells isolated from PBMCs. The receptors were gathered from a human donor in good health. Each CDR3 is given with its conserved first and last residue. A D gene is named only where the DNA matches it firmly. A row's size may be missing; if present it is once, few, many or a size class.

abundance: -
v_gene: TRBV6-5
d_gene: -
j_gene: TRBJ2-4
CDR3aa: CASSYSMAGAKNIQYF
CDR3nt: TGTGCCAGCAGTTACTCGATGGCGGGGGCCAAAAACATTCAGTACTTC

abundance: -
v_gene: TRBV10-3
d_gene: TRBD2
j_gene: TRBJ2-7
CDR3aa: CAISESTSGGLGDEQYF
CDR3nt: TGTGCCATCAGTGAGTCGACTAGCGGGGGCCTCGGGGACGAGCAGTACTTC

abundance: -
v_gene: TRBV4-1
d_gene: TRBD2
j_gene: TRBJ2-3
CDR3aa: CASSQPPLGIRLSGRADTQYF
CDR3nt: TGCGCCAGCAGCCAGCCACCTCTGGGAATCCGGCTTAGCGGGAGGGCAGATACGCAGTATTTT

abundance: -
v_gene: TRBV7-8
d_gene: TRBD1
j_gene: TRBJ1-1
CDR3aa: CASSPGTGGWNTEAFF
CDR3nt: TGTGCCAGCAGCCCCGGGACAGGGGGTTGGAACACTGAAGCTTTCTTT

abundance: -
v_gene: TRBV28
d_gene: TRBD2
j_gene: TRBJ2-1
CDR3aa: CASTGLELSEQFF
CDR3nt: TGTGCCAGCACGGGACTAGAGCTATCCGAGCAGTTCTTC

abundance: -
v_gene: TRBV7-2
d_gene: TRBD1
j_gene: TRBJ2-1
CDR3aa: CASIRQGSGEQFF
CDR3nt: TGTGCCAGCATCCGACAGGGGTCCGGGGAGCAGTTCTTC

abundance: -
v_gene: TRBV25-1
d_gene: -
j_gene: TRBJ2-5
CDR3aa: CASSYPPGETQYF
CDR3nt: TGTGCCAGCTCCTACCCACCGGGGGAGACCCAGTACTTC

abundance: once
v_gene: TRBV5-1
d_gene: -
j_gene: TRBJ2-3
CDR3aa: CASSLASDTQYF
CDR3nt: TGCGCCAGCAGCTTGGCCTCAGATACGCAGTATTTT

abundance: -
v_gene: TRBV4-1
d_gene: -
j_gene: TRBJ1-1
CDR3aa: CASSPGGTEAFF
CDR3nt: TGCGCCAGCAGCCCTGGGGGGACTGAAGCTTTCTTT

abundance: -
v_gene: TRBV27
d_gene: -
j_gene: TRBJ2-1
CDR3aa: CASSLLGKGQFF
CDR3nt: TGTGCCAGCAGTTTACTCGGGAAGGGGCAGTTCTTC

abundance: once
v_gene: TRBV27
d_gene: -
j_gene: TRBJ2-3
CDR3aa: CASSFGGSTGTQYF
CDR3nt: TGTGCCAGCAGTTTTGGAGGGTCCACGGGTACGCAGTATTTT

abundance: -
v_gene: TRBV29-1
d_gene: -
j_gene: TRBJ2-5
CDR3aa: CSVETWQETQYF
CDR3nt: TGCAGCGTTGAGACTTGGCAAGAGACCCAGTACTTC

abundance: -
v_gene: TRBV30
d_gene: TRBD2
j_gene: TRBJ2-3
CDR3aa: CAWYWDYGDTQYF
CDR3nt: TGTGCCTGGTACTGGGACTACGGAGATACGCAGTATTTT

abundance: -
v_gene: TRBV27
d_gene: TRBD2
j_gene: TRBJ2-3
CDR3aa: CASTLLAGVRDTQYF
CDR3nt: TGTGCCAGCACCCTACTAGCGGGAGTGCGAGATACGCAGTATTTT

abundance: -
v_gene: TRBV19
d_gene: TRBD2
j_gene: TRBJ2-3
CDR3aa: CASRSSGGAGRNTQYF
CDR3nt: TGTGCCAGTAGATCGAGCGGGGGTGCAGGGAGGAATACGCAGTATTTT

abundance: -
v_gene: TRBV5-4
d_gene: TRBD2
j_gene: TRBJ2-7
CDR3aa: CASSWGLDPYEQYF
CDR3nt: TGTGCCAGCAGCTGGGGACTAGACCCCTACGAGCAGTACTTC

abundance: -
v_gene: TRBV2
d_gene: -
j_gene: TRBJ1-1
CDR3aa: CASTLIGRDTEAFF
CDR3nt: TGTGCCAGCACTCTCATAGGGAGAGACACTGAAGCTTTCTTT

abundance: -
v_gene: TRBV4-1
d_gene: -
j_gene: TRBJ2-2
CDR3aa: CASSQGVGGTGELFF
CDR3nt: TGCGCCAGCAGCCAAGGGGTGGGGGGCACCGGGGAGCTGTTTTTT

abundance: -
v_gene: TRBV10-1
d_gene: -
j_gene: TRBJ2-3
CDR3aa: CASSDTASEDTQYF
CDR3nt: TGCGCCAGCAGTGATACAGCCTCGGAAGATACGCAGTATTTT

abundance: -
v_gene: TRBV7-8
d_gene: -
j_gene: TRBJ1-5
CDR3aa: CASSLLAGPSNQPQHF
CDR3nt: TGTGCCAGCAGCTTATTGGCGGGGCCGAGCAATCAGCCCCAGCATTTT

abundance: -
v_gene: TRBV5-1
d_gene: -
j_gene: TRBJ2-5
CDR3aa: CASSEVTGFGETQYF
CDR3nt: TGCGCCAGCAGCGAAGTCACAGGGTTTGGTGAGACCCAGTACTTC

abundance: -
v_gene: TRBV29-1
d_gene: -
j_gene: TRBJ1-1
CDR3aa: CSVEDPEQFMSTEAFF
CDR3nt: TGCAGCGTTGAAGATCCGGAACAGTTCATGAGCACTGAAGCTTTCTTT

abundance: -
v_gene: TRBV5-1
d_gene: -
j_gene: TRBJ1-5
CDR3aa: CASSLGQGGDQPQHF
CDR3nt: TGCGCCAGCAGCTTAGGGCAGGGAGGTGATCAGCCCCAGCATTTT

abundance: -
v_gene: TRBV29-1
d_gene: TRBD2
j_gene: TRBJ2-2
CDR3aa: CSVEVGGGRGTGELFF
CDR3nt: TGCAGCGTTGAAGTCGGCGGCGGGAGGGGAACCGGGGAGCTGTTTTTT

abundance: once
v_gene: TRBV7-2
d_gene: TRBD2
j_gene: TRBJ2-7
CDR3aa: CASSFSSGGLISYEQYF
CDR3nt: TGTGCCAGCAGCTTCTCTAGCGGGGGGCTTATCTCCTACGAGCAGTACTTC

abundance: -
v_gene: TRBV5-1
d_gene: -
j_gene: TRBJ1-2
CDR3aa: CASSLVAGLRAYGYTF
CDR3nt: TGCGCCAGCAGCTTGGTGGCAGGACTGCGGGCCTATGGCTACACCTTC

abundance: -
v_gene: TRBV5-1
d_gene: -
j_gene: TRBJ2-7
CDR3aa: CASSPDPSPTELQYF
CDR3nt: TGCGCCAGCAGCCCCGACCCTAGCCCCACGGAACTACAGTACTTC

abundance: -
v_gene: TRBV27
d_gene: TRBD1
j_gene: TRBJ2-7
CDR3aa: CASSLSGPWDRSSYEQYF
CDR3nt: TGTGCCAGCAGTTTATCGGGTCCCTGGGACAGGAGCTCCTACGAGCAGTACTTC

abundance: -
v_gene: TRBV6-5
d_gene: TRBD2
j_gene: TRBJ2-1
CDR3aa: CASREIAGGYNEQFF
CDR3nt: TGTGCCAGCAGGGAAATAGCGGGGGGGTACAATGAGCAGTTCTTC

abundance: -
v_gene: TRBV11-2
d_gene: -
j_gene: TRBJ2-1
CDR3aa: CASSLVWTASNEQFF
CDR3nt: TGTGCCAGCAGCTTAGTCTGGACAGCTAGCAATGAGCAGTTCTTC

abundance: -
v_gene: TRBV7-9
d_gene: TRBD1
j_gene: TRBJ2-4
CDR3aa: CASTFGQGVKNIQYF
CDR3nt: TGTGCCAGCACCTTCGGACAGGGAGTCAAAAACATTCAGTACTTC

abundance: -
v_gene: TRBV14
d_gene: -
j_gene: TRBJ2-5
CDR3aa: CASSQDRRGETQYF
CDR3nt: TGTGCCAGCAGCCAAGATAGGAGGGGTGAGACCCAGTACTTC

abundance: -
v_gene: TRBV7-9
d_gene: -
j_gene: TRBJ2-2
CDR3aa: CASSLGLALANTGELFF
CDR3nt: TGTGCCAGCAGCTTAGGTCTAGCCCTCGCGAACACCGGGGAGCTGTTTTTT

abundance: -
v_gene: TRBV7-8
d_gene: -
j_gene: TRBJ2-7
CDR3aa: CASSRTGTYEQYF
CDR3nt: TGTGCCAGCAGCCGAACAGGAACCTACGAGCAGTACTTC